This TCR beta chain was identified in a study of monozygotic twins with inflammatory bowel disease. The study's findings and limits: Twins classed as concordant or discordant showed no difference in repertoire similarity, possibly from limited power.

UMIs that had a 6-nucleotide sample barcode were put in using template switching. Reprocessing the 5' RACE reads, TCRdb reports a single entry for every CDR3 protein and omits DNA. This sample's clone table lists 350,000 to 550,000 distinct CDR3 sequences. This CDR3 comprises 11 residues. CDR1 is DFQATT, CDR2 SNEGSKA, per germline (reference sequence). As to this clonotype: Antigen unknown.

What was sequenced was blood. This clonotype was sampled from a human donor with ulcerative colitis or Crohn's disease, or a healthy co-twin of an affected twin (not recorded which). The J gene is TRBJ2-2, the V gene TRBV20-1. CDR3 residues: CSAYHTGELFF.